This T cell receptor beta chain was sequenced during a study of T cells after yellow fever vaccination. Study-wide background: EM, EMRA, CM and Tscm memory subsets were separated by sorting (using CD3, CD45RA, CCR7 and CD95). Study outcomes and limitations: The sorted memory subsets sampled on day 0 contained almost no detectable vaccine-responding clonotypes. Reappearance after the booster was seen for most primary-vaccination clones, at 96% CD4 and 75% to 90% CD8.

The TCR cDNA carried a universal primer site and UMIs from 5'RACE template switching. TCRdb called the 5' RACE reads again in MiXCR, with one record for every CDR3 protein. The table has some 15,000 distinct CDR3 sequences, about 7.1% seen once. Looked up from germline, CDR1 is MNHEY and CDR2 is SVGEGT. Losses at the gene ends were 7 bases for V and 6 bases for J; bases not matched to a gene: 15. This CDR3 is 16 amino acids long. This clonotype was seen repeatedly, ten times or more. The sequencing used PBMCs, either bulk or a sorted T-cell subset (CD4+, CD8+, memory, or dextramer-sorted; not recorded which), collected on the day of the yellow fever booster vaccination. The gene calls are TRBV6-2 or TRBV6-3 and TRBJ2-1; 7 positions match TRBD2. The receptor's source is a man between 18 and 29 years old who received the YFV17D yellow fever vaccine. The CDR3 protein is CASKGARGDRVNEQFF. The DNA of the CDR3 is TGTGCCAGCAAAGGAGCCCGGGGGGACCGCGTCAATGAGCAGTTCTTC.